The source of this TCR beta chain is a study of metastatic and nonmetastatic thyroid tumors. The wider study: Across peripheral blood and tumor or nodule tissue samples taken from malignant and benign thyroid patients, the repertoires were compared with one another.

Each patient came to thyroid surgery without any prior treatment (of any kind). The CDR3 consists of 15 residues. The ends lost 4 bases at V and 4 bases at J; junction bases unmatched: 4. This clone was found a few times. Its antigen remains unknown. In the source study's methods: It was from CDR3 differences across clinicopathological groups that a distant-metastasis classifier for papillary thyroid cancer was built. TCRdb reprocessed the PCR reads via MiXCR. What appears here as the V and J calls and clone size reflects TCRdb's work, not the paper's. Of tens of thousands of clones in the sample, more than 20% were seen once. Study conclusions and caveats: Benign nodules were reported to have significantly lower TCR beta diversity than malignant thyroid tumors, in blood and tumor.

The source of this sequence is a male donor with papillary thyroid cancer or a benign thyroid nodule (not recorded which). Some clones in this sample may be carry-over from other donors' samples. The sequenced material came from blood. The chain employs TRBV12-3 or TRBV12-4 and TRBJ1-3, with 10 positions matching TRBD1. The CDR3 spells CASSYSDRGGNTIYF. The CDR3 DNA follows: TGTGCCAGCAGTTACTCGGACAGGGGGGGAAACACCATATATTTT.